A single sample gave rise to the 16 T cell receptor beta chains below, sequenced in a study of blood T cell repertoires in COVID-19. Assay: immunoSEQ multiplex PCR; the TCRdb copy retains only in-frame clones and omits some. The data contain approximately 150,000 clones, approximately 90% of them seen just once; the ten biggest clones take up 2.5% to 3%. Material for sequencing was peripheral blood. The receptor source for this set is a human donor with COVID-19, enrolled during active disease. The donor label of this sample is uncertain.

The V and J genes are TRBV5-4 and TRBJ1-5, with 7 bases identical to TRBD1. V shed 4 bases and J 2 bases; nucleotides not matched to a gene: 9. The CDR3 consists of 16 residues. Per the germline V gene, CDR1 is SGHNT and CDR2 is YYREEE (reference sequence). Here the CDR3 DNA reads TGTGCCAGCAGCCGAAGTAGGGGGCGGGGCAATCAGCCCCAGCATTTT. The encoded protein is CASSRSRGRGNQPQHF.

This clone has only one observation. The V gene is TRBV6-4, the J gene TRBJ1-5; 8 positions match TRBD1. The CDR3 has 17 amino acids. Germline V lookup: CDR1 MRHNA, CDR2 SNTAGT. V shed 0 bases and J 4 bases; nucleotides not matched to a gene: 8. The DNA for the CDR3 is TGTGCCAGCAGTGACTCGTCAGGGGGCAAGCGTAATCAGCCCCAGCATTTT. Translation gives CASSDSSGGKRNQPQHF.

The rearrangement uses TRBV4-1 and TRBJ1-2; no firm D call. CDR1 and CDR2 (germline): MGHRA, YSYEKL. The V and J ends lost 3 bases and 7 bases respectively, with 15 bases between them. This CDR3 has 14 amino acids. CDR3 sequence reads: CASSQTSNLLGYTF. CDR3 DNA: TGCGCCAGCAGCCAGACATCTAACCTTCTTGGCTACACCTTC.

V gene TRBV2 combines with J gene TRBJ1-5, with 7 bases identical to TRBD1. Germline values: CDR1 SNHLY, CDR2 FYNNEI. With V trimmed by 6 bases and J by 1 base, 6 bases remained unmatched. This CDR3 has 15 residues. In nucleotides, the CDR3 is TGTGCCAGCAGGGTACAGGGGCCCAGCAATCAGCCCCAGCATTTT. This translates into CASRVQGPSNQPQHF. Variable domain in full (rest from reference TRBV2 and TRBJ1-5): EPEVTQTPSHQVTQMGQEVILRCVPISNHLYFYWYRQILGQKVEFLVSFYNNEISEKSEIFDDQFSVERPDGSNFTLKIRSTKLEDSAMYFCASRVQGPSNQPQHFGDGTRLSIL.

The chain carries TRBV11-3 and TRBJ2-1; 15 bases are shared with TRBD2. The length of the CDR3 is 19 residues. Per the germline V gene, CDR1 is SGHNT and CDR2 is YENEEA. Trimming took 1 base from V and 7 from J; bases not matched to a gene: 11. CDR3 DNA: TGTGCCAGCAGCTTAGTCGGACCGGGACTAGCGGGGGGCTTTAATGAGCAGTTCTTC. This gives the protein CASSLVGPGLAGGFNEQFF.

V usage is TRBV20-1 and J usage is TRBJ2-1; a weak D match, TRBD2 (5 bases). V lost 3 bases, J lost 0 bases, and 18 bases lay in between. Germline V gene data show CDR1 as DFQATT and CDR2 as SNEGSKA (reference sequence). The CDR3 runs 17 residues. The CDR3 loop is CSASRGSGLSSYNEQFF. The CDR3 nucleotides read TGCAGTGCTAGTAGAGGGAGCGGTTTGAGCTCCTACAATGAGCAGTTCTTC.

The chain links TRBV30 to TRBJ2-1; possibly TRBD2 for D (6 bases). V was pared by 3 bases and J by 5 bases, with 20 bases between. The CDR3 is 16 residues long. Germline values: CDR1 GTSNPN, CDR2 SVGIG (reference sequence). CDR3: CAWRKKRVLLHNEQFF. The CDR3 coding sequence is TGTGCCTGGAGGAAAAAGCGGGTCTTACTCCACAATGAGCAGTTCTTC.

Written as DNA, the CDR3 is TGCGCCAGCAGCTCTCCTATTCCGGGACACTTGGGGGAGACCCAGTACTTC. Residues: CASSSPIPGHLGETQYF. V usage is TRBV4-1 and J usage is TRBJ2-5, with D possibly matching TRBD1 (6 bases). The V gene's germline CDR1 is MGHRA and CDR2 YSYEKL. There are 17 residues in the CDR3. The V end lost 5 bases, the J end lost 5 bases, and 24 bases lay between the germline ends.

The chain carries TRBV5-1 and TRBJ1-5; D not resolved. The CDR3 is made up of 14 amino acids. CDR1 and CDR2 from the germline V gene are SGHRS and YFSETQ. V shed 0 bases and J shed 2 bases, with 6 bases lying between them. CDR3 protein: CASSLDGRNQPQHF. The CDR3 region has the DNA TGCGCCAGCAGCTTGGACGGTCGCAATCAGCCCCAGCATTTT.

DNA of the CDR3: TGTGCCAGCAGCTTAGATCATTCGGGGCTAGCGGGAGGGCCTAACTACGAGCAGTACTTC. Amino acids: CASSLDHSGLAGGPNYEQYF. The genes are TRBV11-3 and TRBJ2-7; 12 bases are shared with TRBD2. The V gene end was trimmed by 0 bases and the J gene end by 3 bases; junction bases not matched to a gene: 15. This CDR3 region has 20 residues. The germline V gene encodes CDR1 SGHNT and CDR2 YENEEA.

J is TRBJ1-4 and V is TRBV5-1; TRBD1 matches 10 bases. In germline, CDR1 is SGHRS, CDR2 YFSETQ. Losses at the gene ends were 3 bases for V and 8 bases for J; bases not matched to a gene: 4. The CDR3 contains 14 residues. CDR3 sequence reads: CASSSGQGGEKLFF. CDR3 nucleotide sequence: TGCGCCAGCAGCTCCGGACAGGGGGGCGAAAAACTGTTTTTT.

The chain joins TRBV10-3 to TRBJ1-3; D gene uncertain. V lost 6 bases, J lost 0 bases, and 15 bases lay in between. The CDR3 is 16 amino acids. Germline loops: CDR1 ENHRY, CDR2 SYGVKD. The CDR3 coding sequence is TGTGCCATCAGCGACTTCCGGGGTATCTCTGGAAACACCATATATTTT. As protein: CAISDFRGISGNTIYF.

The chain carries TRBV6-1 and TRBJ1-5, with D possibly matching TRBD1 (5 bases). The CDR3 loop spans 17 amino acids. Germline CDR1 and CDR2: MNHNS and SASEGT. Between the trimmed V and J ends, which lost 3 bases and 4 bases, there was a span of 19 bases. The CDR3 region has the DNA TGTGCCAGCAGTGACGATGTTGGAGGGGAAGGTAATCAGCCCCAGCATTTT. Its protein product is CASSDDVGGEGNQPQHF.

The V and J genes are TRBV19 and TRBJ1-3; 7 bases align to TRBD1. The CDR3 runs to 14 residues. V lost 3 bases to trimming and J lost 2 bases; unmatched junction nucleotides: 1. The germline V gene has CDR1 LNHDA and CDR2 SQIVND (reference sequence). The CDR3 DNA is TGTGCCAGTAGTATGGGACAGCCTGGAAACACCATATATTTT. It encodes CASSMGQPGNTIYF.

This sequence joins TRBV6-5 and TRBJ1-1; D perhaps matches TRBD1 (6 bases). V lost 6 bases, J lost 1 base, and 12 bases lay in between. Germline V lookup: CDR1 MNHEY, CDR2 SVGAGI. The CDR3 has 14 residues. The CDR3 nucleotides are TGTGCCAGCAGAGAGGGACATGCGAACACTGAAGCTTTCTTT. This encodes CASREGHANTEAFF.

V and J are TRBV3-1 (or the pseudogene TRBV3-2) and TRBJ2-2; D is possibly TRBD2 (5 bases). The CDR3 is made up of 16 amino acids. Trimming pared 0 bases from V and 1 base from J, leaving 9 bases between. The germline V gene encodes CDR1 LGHDT and CDR2 YNNKEL (reference sequence). Here the CDR3 reads CASSQDELVNTGELFF. The CDR3 nucleotides are TGTGCCAGCAGCCAAGACGAACTAGTGAACACCGGGGAGCTGTTTTTT.